This TCR beta chain was sequenced in a study of graft-versus-host responses after intestinal transplantation. Study observations and caveats: Subjects displaying graft-donor T cell macrochimerism possessed elevated graft-versus-host to host-versus-graft clonal ratios inside allografts. The marrow of recipients harbored GvH clones, and ileum or blood showed some of them first.

The assay was immunoSEQ multiplex PCR, and TCRdb's table has in-frame clones only and misses some. The sample consists of fewer than 15,000 clones, under 45% of them appearing once. CDR1 and CDR2 (germline): SGHRS, YFSETQ. V was trimmed by 0 bases and J by 2 bases, leaving 12 bases between them. The CDR3 totals 16 residues. Plating combined 200,000 CFSE-labeled responder cells with 200,000 irradiated, violet-dye-labeled stimulator cells. At the end of the reaction, proliferating CFSE-low CD3+CD4+ and CD3+CD8+ responders were sorted. This receptor was taken from a human patient who received an intestinal transplant. The V call is TRBV5-1, the J call TRBJ2-4; D remains unclear. Sample: alloreactive CD8+ T cells from a mixed lymphocyte reaction culture, taken before intestinal transplant. The subset is: CFSE-low proliferating T cells sorted from approximately 6-day pre-transplant mixed lymphocyte reaction (GvH or HvG direction). Written as DNA, the CDR3 is TGCGCCAGCAGCTTGGTTCCTTTTCTAACCAAAAACATTCAGTACTTC. This sequence encodes CASSLVPFLTKNIQYF.